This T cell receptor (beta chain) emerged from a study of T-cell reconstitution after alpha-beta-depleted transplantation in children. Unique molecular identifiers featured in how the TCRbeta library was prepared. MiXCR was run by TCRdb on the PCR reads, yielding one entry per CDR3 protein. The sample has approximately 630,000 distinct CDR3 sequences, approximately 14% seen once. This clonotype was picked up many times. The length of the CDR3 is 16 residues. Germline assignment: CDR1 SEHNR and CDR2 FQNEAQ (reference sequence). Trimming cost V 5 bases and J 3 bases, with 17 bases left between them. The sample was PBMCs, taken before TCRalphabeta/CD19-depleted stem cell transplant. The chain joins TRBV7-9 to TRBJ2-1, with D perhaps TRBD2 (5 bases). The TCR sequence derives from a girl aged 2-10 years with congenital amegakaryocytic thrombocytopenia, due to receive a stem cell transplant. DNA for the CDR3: TGTGCCAGCAGCCCCACGACGGGAAGGAGCTACAATGAGCAGTTCTTC. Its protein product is CASSPTTGRSYNEQFF.